This T cell receptor (beta chain) appears in the sequencing data of a study of blood T cell repertoires in COVID-19. Study as a whole: Spain, Italy and the United States supplied samples that represented acute and convalescent COVID-19.

This CDR3 contains 13 residues. Germline CDR1 and CDR2: SGHRS and YFSETQ. The V end lost 5 bases, the J end lost 4 bases, and 12 bases lay between the germline ends. In the original workflow: Estimation of nucleated cell counts was performed using reference gene primer amplification. Profiled with immunoSEQ multiplex PCR; TCRdb holds only in-frame clones, not every one. V, J and clone size reflect that table, while D and trimming were determined from the DNA. The sample lists about 140,000 clones, more than 75% occurring once. V is TRBV5-1 and J is TRBJ1-1, with D maybe TRBD1 (5 bases). Material: peripheral blood. This receptor was taken from a woman between 50 and 59 years old with acute or convalescent COVID-19. The CDR3 nucleotides are TGCGCCAGCAGTCAAGGGACTTCCACTGAAGCTTTCTTT. Its protein is CASSQGTSTEAFF.